Sequencing of this TCR beta chain was carried out in a study of cytomegalovirus exposure and HLA in healthy donors. Primers included in the PCR were 60 Vbeta and 13 Jbeta primers. TCRdb's table, derived via immunoSEQ multiplex PCR, lists solely in-frame clones and lacks some. Among some 200,000 clones, approximately 80% were seen once, and the ten largest hold around 0.2%. The V and J ends lost 6 bases and 2 bases, in that order; junction bases with no gene match: 11. This CDR3 has 16 amino acids. CDR1 is SGHKS and CDR2 is YYEKEE in the germline V gene (reference sequence). The chain joins TRBV5-5 to TRBJ1-2, with 9 nucleotides matching TRBD1. The sequenced sample was PBMCs. The clonotype originates from a girl aged 2-10 years in good health and CMV-seronegative. The CDR3 sequence is CASTLGRDRENYGYTF. The CDR3 coding sequence is TGTGCCAGCACTCTAGGACGGGACAGGGAAAACTATGGCTACACCTTC.